This T cell receptor beta chain was sequenced in a study of neoadjuvant anti-PD-1 for oral cavity cancer. Most PBMC samples had approximately 470 ng input DNA in six replicates. Measured with immunoSEQ multiplex PCR; TCRdb has only the in-frame clones, and not every one. Here the sample spans 55,000 to 80,000 clones, roughly 90% being singletons. This clone was found once. V was trimmed by 5 bases and J by 2 bases, leaving 12 bases between them. The germline gives CDR1 LNHDA, CDR2 SQIVND (reference sequence). The CDR3 is made up of 14 amino acids. Time point described: after neoadjuvant nivolumab, at surgical resection.

The V and J genes are TRBV19 and TRBJ1-1; possible D gene TRBD1, 6 bases. This receptor was obtained from a person aged 40 to 85 with oral cavity squamous cell carcinoma. The material sequenced was PBMCs, taken after nivolumab (anti-PD-1) treatment. CDR3 nucleotide sequence: TGTGCCAGTAGTTTTGGGGGGGGCAACACTGAAGCTTTCTTT. Translated: CASSFGGGNTEAFF.